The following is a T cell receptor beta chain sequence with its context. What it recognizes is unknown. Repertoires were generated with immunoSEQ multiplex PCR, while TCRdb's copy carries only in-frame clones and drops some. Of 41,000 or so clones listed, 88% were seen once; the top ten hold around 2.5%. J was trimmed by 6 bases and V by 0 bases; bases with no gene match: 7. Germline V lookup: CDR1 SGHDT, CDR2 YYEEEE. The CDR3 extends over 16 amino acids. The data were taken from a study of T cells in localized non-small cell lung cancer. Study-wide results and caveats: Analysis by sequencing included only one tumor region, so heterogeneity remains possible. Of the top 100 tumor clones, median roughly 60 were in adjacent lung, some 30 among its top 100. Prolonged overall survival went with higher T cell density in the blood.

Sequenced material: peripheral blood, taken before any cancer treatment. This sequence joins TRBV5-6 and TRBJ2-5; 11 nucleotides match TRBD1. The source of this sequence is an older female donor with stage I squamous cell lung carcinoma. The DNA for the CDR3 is TGTGCCAGCAGCTTGGCCGGGACAGGGGGTTCAAAGACCCAGTACTTC. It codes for CASSLAGTGGSKTQYF. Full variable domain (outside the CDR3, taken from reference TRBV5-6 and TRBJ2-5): DAGVTQSPTHLIKTRGQQVTLRCSPKSGHDTVSWYQQALGQGPQFIFQYYEEEERQRGNFPDRFSGHQFPNYSSELNVNALLLGDSALYLCASSLAGTGGSKTQYFGPGTRLLVL.